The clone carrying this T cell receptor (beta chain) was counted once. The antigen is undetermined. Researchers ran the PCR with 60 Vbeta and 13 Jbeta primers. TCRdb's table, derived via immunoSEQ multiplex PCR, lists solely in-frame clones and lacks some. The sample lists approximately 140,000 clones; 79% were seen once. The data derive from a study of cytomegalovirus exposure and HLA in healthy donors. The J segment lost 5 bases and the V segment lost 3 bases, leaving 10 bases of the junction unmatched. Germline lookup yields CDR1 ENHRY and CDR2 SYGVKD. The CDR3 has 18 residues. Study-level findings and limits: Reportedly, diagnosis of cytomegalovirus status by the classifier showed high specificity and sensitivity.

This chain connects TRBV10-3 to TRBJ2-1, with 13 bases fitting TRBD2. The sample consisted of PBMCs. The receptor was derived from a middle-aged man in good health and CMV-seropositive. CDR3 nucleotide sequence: TGTGCCATCAGTGACTCGGGCGGACTAGCGGGAGCGGACAATGAGCAGTTCTTC. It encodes CAISDSGGLAGADNEQFF.